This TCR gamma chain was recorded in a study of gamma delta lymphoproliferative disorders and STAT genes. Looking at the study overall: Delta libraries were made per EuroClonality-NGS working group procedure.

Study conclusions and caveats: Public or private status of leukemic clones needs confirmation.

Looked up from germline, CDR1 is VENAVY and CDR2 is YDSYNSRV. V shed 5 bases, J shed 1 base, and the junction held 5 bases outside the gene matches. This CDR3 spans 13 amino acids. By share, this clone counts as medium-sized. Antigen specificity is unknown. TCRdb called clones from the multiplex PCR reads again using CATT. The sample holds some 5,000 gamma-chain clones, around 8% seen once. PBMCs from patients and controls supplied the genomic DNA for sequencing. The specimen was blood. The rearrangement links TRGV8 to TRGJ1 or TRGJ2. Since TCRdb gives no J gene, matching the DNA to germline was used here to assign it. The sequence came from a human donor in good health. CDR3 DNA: TGTGCCACCTGGGTCCCAAATTATTATAAGAAACTCTTT. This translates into CATWVPNYYKKLF.